The T cell receptor beta chain described here comes from a study of CD8 T cells in ankylosing spondylitis. The CDR3 is 15 amino acids. Trimming left V 0 bases short and J 5 bases short, with 11 bases between. Looked up from germline, CDR1 is LGHNA and CDR2 is YNFKEQ. This clonotype was seen a few times. Its matching antigen is unknown. Study observations and caveats: Several of the motif variants were reported before in synovial fluid and blood from reactive arthritis. Reports say disease-linked clones showed up significantly more in matched ankylosing spondylitis synovial fluid.

Each CDR3 protein is one row after TCRdb ran MiXCR on the 5' RACE reads. The sample gives 300,000 to 350,000 distinct CDR3 sequences, under 15% of which show up once; roughly 0.99% is in the top ten. The chain uses TRBV4-2 and TRBJ1-3, with D uncertain. The TCR sequence derives from a male donor with ankylosing spondylitis or in good health (not recorded which). The sequencing input was blood, either unsorted or a sorted T cell fraction (not recorded which). CDR3 amino acids: CASSQEGPGRNTIYF. The CDR3 nucleotides read TGTGCCAGCAGCCAAGAAGGACCCGGTAGAAACACCATATATTTT.